The sequence of this T cell receptor (beta chain) was determined in a study of vaccination and CD4 T cells after COVID-19. On the study more broadly: The study drew post-COVID samples a median around 100 days after diagnosis (range 35 to 161).

CD4+ T cells that had been cultured provided DNA sequenced with the Oncomine TCR Beta short-read assay. TCRdb reanalysed the PCR reads using MiXCR and keeps one entry per CDR3 protein. The table has around 16,000 distinct CDR3 sequences, 44% seen once. Treatment described: 10-day PBMC culture with coronavirus spike peptide pools or control peptides (ViraFEST assay). As concerns this clonotype: Its target is unknown.

The germline V gene has CDR1 LGHNA and CDR2 YNFKEQ. There are 17 residues in the CDR3. The germline V and J ends were trimmed by 0 bases and 8 bases, with 19 bases remaining between them. The sequence derives from a human donor who had recovered from COVID-19. The chain links TRBV4-2 to TRBJ1-4; tentative D call: TRBD1 (5 bases). Sequenced sample: CD4+ T cells from blood, cultured in vitro. The CDR3 DNA sequence: TGTGCCAGCAGCCAAGAGGTGGGGCAGGGCGGTGAGGAAAAACTGTTTTTT. Translation gives CASSQEVGQGGEEKLFF.